Below are 22 T cell receptor beta chains sequenced from a single sample in a study of shared clonotypes between healthy human individuals. Data came from immunoSEQ multiplex PCR; TCRdb stores just in-frame clones and leaves some out. The table includes about 2.4 million clones, 80% to 95% detected once. Material for sequencing was naive CD4+ T cells from PBMCs. Stated subset: CD45RA+ positively selected. The receptors were gathered from a man younger than 35 in good health. Some clones in this sample may be carry-over from other donors' samples.

This rearrangement joins TRBV14 to TRBJ2-5, with D unresolved. Germline V gives CDR1 SGHDN, CDR2 FVKESK. CDR3 length equals 14 residues. Trimming cost V 1 base and J 1 base, with 7 bases left between them. The CDR3 reads CASSQGHPQETQYF. CDR3 sequence (DNA): TGTGCCAGCAGCCAAGGACATCCCCAAGAGACCCAGTACTTC. Supplemented by reference TRBV14 and TRBJ2-5, the full variable domain reads EAGVTQFPSHSVIEKGQTVTLRCDPISGHDNLYWYRRVMGKEIKFLLHFVKESKQDESGMPNNRFLAERTGGTYSTLKVQPAELEDSGVYFCASSQGHPQETQYFGPGTRLLVL.

The table lists this clone with a count of one. The V call is TRBV5-8, the J call TRBJ1-5; perhaps TRBD1 as D (6 bases). The V end was cut by 4 bases, the J end by 0 bases, with 20 bases between. In germline, CDR1 is SGHTS, CDR2 YDEGEE. The CDR3 is 18 amino acids. The CDR3 reads CASSLLLDSAYSNQPQHF. CDR3 nucleotide sequence: TGTGCCAGCAGCCTTCTCCTGGACAGCGCTTATAGCAATCAGCCCCAGCATTTT.

This chain connects TRBV28 to TRBJ2-5, with D maybe TRBD2 (6 bases). The J call may be in error: the DNA end matches TRBJ2-7 better. The length of the CDR3 is 15 residues. Germline CDR1 and CDR2: MDHEN and SYDVKM. CDR3 amino acids: CASTPRGTGVYEQYF. The CDR3 nucleotides are TGTGCCAGCACCCCTCGGGGGACGGGCGTCTACGAGCAGTACTTC.

Turning to this clone: The same CDR3 also results from other DNA sequences found in this sample. The chain recombines TRBV11-2 with TRBJ2-7, with D unresolved. Trimming stripped 4 bases from V and 1 base from J, with 2 bases between. Looked up from germline, CDR1 is SGHAT and CDR2 is FQNNGV. The CDR3 length is 11 residues. This CDR3 reads CASSSSYEQYF. The CDR3 DNA follows: TGTGCCAGCAGCTCTTCCTACGAGCAGTACTTC.

This clone occurred once. This sequence joins TRBV7-2 and TRBJ2-7, with D hard to call. The CDR3 runs 14 residues. Germline V gives CDR1 SGHTA, CDR2 FQGNSA. V shed 3 bases and J shed 2 bases, with 11 bases lying between them. CDR3 loop: CASSLNGQTYEQYF. CDR3 DNA: TGTGCCAGCAGCTTGAACGGGCAAACCTACGAGCAGTACTTC.

The rearrangement joins TRBV5-1 to TRBJ1-3; no firm D call. CDR3 length: 16 residues. Per the germline V gene, CDR1 is SGHRS and CDR2 is YFSETQ. With 4 bases removed from V and 0 bases from J, the gap between germline ends came to 14 bases. CDR3 nucleotide sequence: TGCGCCAGCAGCCGGTATGGAGATCGCTCTGGAAACACCATATATTTT. Translating it yields CASSRYGDRSGNTIYF.

The chain is built from TRBV7-8 and TRBJ2-1, with a possible D match to TRBD2 (6 bases). Per the germline V gene, CDR1 is SGHVS and CDR2 is FQNEAQ. With 1 base removed from V and 0 bases from J, the gap between germline ends came to 10 bases. This CDR3 is 16 amino acids long. The CDR3 bases are TGTGCCAGCAGCTTAGGGGACTCCTACTCCTACAATGAGCAGTTCTTC. Protein: CASSLGDSYSYNEQFF. Full variable domain (missing parts from reference TRBV7-8 and TRBJ2-1): GAGVSQSPRYKVAKRGQDVALRCDPISGHVSLFWYQQALGQGPEFLTYFQNEAQLDKSGLPSDRFFAERPEGSVSTLKIQRTQQEDSAVYLCASSLGDSYSYNEQFFGPGTRLTVL.

The count of this clone is one. The chain has TRBV16 and TRBJ1-3; D not certain. Trimming stripped 2 bases from V and 4 bases from J, with 12 bases between. The CDR3 is made up of 15 amino acids. In germline, CDR1 is KGHSY, CDR2 FQNENV. The CDR3 bases are TGTGCCAGCAGCCAAACTTCGAGTGCGGGAAACACCATATATTTT. Its protein product is CASSQTSSAGNTIYF.

This chain uses TRBV2 with TRBJ1-2; TRBD1 might be the D (6 bases). Germline V CDR1 and CDR2: SNHLY, FYNNEI. The V gene lost 4 bases and the J gene lost 2 bases, with 11 bases spanning the gap. The CDR3 totals 14 residues. The CDR3: CASSVGGQNYGYTF. The CDR3 nucleotides read TGTGCCAGCAGTGTGGGGGGCCAGAACTATGGCTACACCTTC. The whole variable domain, filled in from reference TRBV2 and TRBJ1-2, reads EPEVTQTPSHQVTQMGQEVILRCVPISNHLYFYWYRQILGQKVEFLVSFYNNEISEKSEIFDDQFSVERPDGSNFTLKIRSTKLEDSAMYFCASSVGGQNYGYTFGSGTRLTVV.

CDR3 sequence (DNA): TGTGCCAGCACCTCCCGCCTGCCGTACTATGGCTACACCTTC. This gives the protein CASTSRLPYYGYTF. The rearrangement joins TRBV6-5 to TRBJ1-2; D uncertain. Germline CDR1 is MNHEY and CDR2 is SVGAGI. V lost 7 bases and J 3 bases, leaving 15 bases between the germline ends. The CDR3 is 14 residues long.

This clone was seen once. The chain recombines TRBV5-4 with TRBJ2-1; the D gene is possibly TRBD2 (6 bases). Trimming cost V 1 base and J 2 bases, with 10 bases left between them. The germline V gene encodes CDR1 SGHNT and CDR2 YYREEE (reference sequence). The CDR3 is 15 amino acids. In DNA, the CDR3 is TGTGCCAGCAGCTTGAATGGCGGGACCTACAATGAGCAGTTCTTC. Protein: CASSLNGGTYNEQFF.

The chain links TRBV25-1 to TRBJ1-3; no definite D call. Germline assignment: CDR1 MGHDK and CDR2 SYGVNS. This CDR3 contains 14 residues. Trimming cost V 6 bases and J 0 bases, with 9 bases left between them. The CDR3 is CASSQMYSGNTIYF. The CDR3 DNA sequence: TGTGCCAGCAGCCAGATGTACTCTGGAAACACCATATATTTT.

J is TRBJ1-2 and V is TRBV28; TRBD1 aligns across 8 bases. Germline CDR1 and CDR2: MDHEN and SYDVKM. V was pared by 9 bases and J by 8 bases, with 20 bases of the junction left unmatched. This CDR3 contains 16 residues. The CDR3 nucleotides are TGTGCCAGTAGCCCCGGGACAGGTAGATTCCTTGGAGGCTACACCTTC. Translated: CASSPGTGRFLGGYTF.

CDR3 protein: CASSIGGDEQFF. The CDR3 region has the DNA TGTGCCAGCAGCATAGGGGGCGATGAGCAGTTCTTC. This chain joins TRBV11-3 and TRBJ2-1, with TRBD1 matching over 7 bases. Germline CDR1 SGHNT, CDR2 YENEEA. V shed 5 bases, J shed 8 bases, and the junction held 3 bases outside the gene matches. The CDR3 totals 12 residues.

V and J are TRBV5-1 and TRBJ2-1, with 9 bases fitting TRBD1. The CDR3 has 15 residues. The J segment lost 8 bases and the V segment lost 4 bases, leaving 10 bases of the junction unmatched. Germline values: CDR1 SGHRS, CDR2 YFSETQ. The CDR3 protein is CASSPAQGAGYEQFF. CDR3 in DNA: TGCGCCAGCAGCCCGGCACAGGGGGCCGGATATGAGCAGTTCTTC.

The chain carries TRBV6-1 and TRBJ2-7; TRBD1 is a possible D gene (5 bases). Germline V gene data show CDR1 as MNHNS and CDR2 as SASEGT. This CDR3 region has 15 residues. The V gene lost 6 bases and the J gene lost 3 bases, with 18 bases spanning the gap. CDR3 region: CASRAPLIRDYEQYF. CDR3 DNA: TGTGCCAGCAGGGCCCCTCTGATCAGGGACTACGAGCAGTACTTC.

V is TRBV4-1 and J is TRBJ2-7; 8 bases fit TRBD1. V was clipped by 3 bases and J by 3 bases; unmatched bases: 4. The germline V gene encodes CDR1 MGHRA and CDR2 YSYEKL. The CDR3 consists of 14 residues. CDR3 nucleotide sequence: TGCGCCAGCAGCCAGGGACAGGCCTTCTACGAGCAGTACTTC. Protein product: CASSQGQAFYEQYF.

The chain recombines TRBV14 with TRBJ1-1; possible D gene TRBD1, 6 bases. This CDR3 has 17 amino acids. V lost 4 bases to trimming and J lost 1 base, with 19 bases between them. The germline V gene has CDR1 SGHDN and CDR2 FVKESK. This CDR3 reads CASSPQSGGGRNTEAFF. The DNA for the CDR3 is TGTGCCAGCAGCCCACAAAGCGGGGGGGGGCGGAACACTGAAGCTTTCTTT.

The gene calls are TRBV28 and TRBJ1-3; D is possibly TRBD1 (5 bases). V gave up 7 bases and J gave up 0 bases, with 10 bases separating them. This CDR3 spans 14 amino acids. CDR1 is MDHEN and CDR2 is SYDVKM in the germline V gene. CDR3 sequence (DNA): TGTGCCAGCACCCCCGGGGCCTCTGGAAACACCATATATTTT. Translated: CASTPGASGNTIYF.

The CDR3 DNA sequence: TGTGCCAGCAGCGCCTTCGGACAAGAGACCCAGTACTTC. Translation: CASSAFGQETQYF. The chain joins TRBV9 to TRBJ2-5; D ambiguous. V gave up 3 bases and J gave up 2 bases, with 8 bases separating them. Looked up from germline, CDR1 is SGDLS and CDR2 is YYNGEE. This CDR3 has 13 residues. Full variable domain (outside the CDR3, taken from reference TRBV9 and TRBJ2-5): DSGVTQTPKHLITATGQRVTLRCSPRSGDLSVYWYQQSLDQGLQFLIQYYNGEERAKGNILERFSAQQFPDLHSELNLSSLELGDSALYFCASSAFGQETQYFGPGTRLLVL.

This sequence joins TRBV6-1 and TRBJ2-2; D gene unclear. Germline CDR1 MNHNS, CDR2 SASEGT. This CDR3 comprises 13 residues. V lost 7 bases, J lost 6 bases, and 12 bases lay in between. In nucleotides, the CDR3 is TGTGCCAGCACTGTCGAGTGGGCCGGGGAGCTGTTTTTT. This encodes CASTVEWAGELFF.

This clone came up a few times. The chain joins TRBV14 to TRBJ1-1, with D perhaps matching TRBD1 (5 bases). The CDR3 totals 16 residues. V was pared by 3 bases and J by 0 bases, with 14 bases between. Germline CDR1 reads SGHDN; CDR2 reads FVKESK. CDR3 protein: CASSHIGKGLNTEAFF. In DNA, the CDR3 is TGTGCCAGCAGCCATATTGGGAAGGGGTTGAACACTGAAGCTTTCTTT.